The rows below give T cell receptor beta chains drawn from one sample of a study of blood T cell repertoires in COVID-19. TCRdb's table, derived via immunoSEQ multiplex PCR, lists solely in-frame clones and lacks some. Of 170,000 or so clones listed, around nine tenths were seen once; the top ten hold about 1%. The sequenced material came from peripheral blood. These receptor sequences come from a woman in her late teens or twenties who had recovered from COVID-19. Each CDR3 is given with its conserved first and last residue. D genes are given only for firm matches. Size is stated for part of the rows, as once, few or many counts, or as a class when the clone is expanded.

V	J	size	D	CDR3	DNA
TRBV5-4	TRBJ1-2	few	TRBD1	CASSNTPDRWDGYTF	TGTGCCAGCAGCAACACCCCGGACAGGTGGGACGGCTACACCTTC
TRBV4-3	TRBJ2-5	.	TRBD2	CASSREAGGGWETQYF	TGCGCCAGCAGCCGGGAAGCGGGGGGCGGCTGGGAGACCCAGTACTTC
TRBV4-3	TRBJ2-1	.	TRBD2	CASSQENPGLVFGNEQFF	TGCGCCAGCAGCCAAGAAAATCCTGGACTAGTATTCGGAAATGAGCAGTTCTTC
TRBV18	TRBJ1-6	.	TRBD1	CASSEGAVGNSPLHF	TGTGCCAGCTCAGAGGGGGCGGTGGGTAATTCACCCCTCCACTTT
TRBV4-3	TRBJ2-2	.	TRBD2	CASSLLAGGTGELFF	TGCGCCAGCAGCCTACTAGCGGGAGGGACCGGGGAGCTGTTTTTT
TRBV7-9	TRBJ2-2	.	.	CASRPAGTNTGELFF	TGTGCCAGCAGGCCCGCGGGGACGAACACCGGGGAGCTGTTTTTT
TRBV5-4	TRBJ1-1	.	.	CASSWTGDTEAFF	TGTGCCAGCAGCTGGACGGGGGACACTGAAGCTTTCTTT
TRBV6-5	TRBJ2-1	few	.	CASSSHSRNEQFF	TGTGCCAGCAGTTCCCACTCTAGAAATGAGCAGTTCTTC
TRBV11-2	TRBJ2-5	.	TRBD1	CASSLAEDRTRYIQETQYF	TGTGCCAGCAGCTTAGCTGAGGACAGGACCCGATATATCCAAGAGACCCAGTACTTC
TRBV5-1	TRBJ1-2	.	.	CASSPGGGGYTF	TGCGCCAGCAGCCCCGGAGGTGGTGGCTACACCTTC
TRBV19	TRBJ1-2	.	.	CASSLSGTEANYGYTF	TGTGCCAGTAGCCTCAGCGGGACGGAAGCTAACTATGGCTACACCTTC
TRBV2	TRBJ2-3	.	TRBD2	CASSPPGLAGSLQYF	TGTGCCAGCAGTCCCCCAGGACTAGCGGGGAGTTTGCAGTATTTT
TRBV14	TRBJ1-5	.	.	CASSRQDQPQHF	TGTGCCAGCAGCCGCCAGGATCAGCCCCAGCATTTT
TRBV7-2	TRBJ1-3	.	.	CASSLGGLPGGNTIYF	TGTGCCAGCAGCTTAGGGGGCCTCCCTGGGGGAAACACCATATATTTT